This TCR beta chain is from a study of blood T cell repertoires in COVID-19. Some clones are missing from TCRdb's copy, which holds only in-frame ones; the method was immunoSEQ multiplex PCR. The table has tens of thousands of clones, over 70% seen once. Source material: peripheral blood. This sequence was found in a human donor with active COVID-19. The donor label of this sample is uncertain.

The CDR3 nucleotides read TGTGCCAGCTCACCAGCGTCCCAAGAGACCCAGTACTTC. Its protein product is CASSPASQETQYF. This chain uses TRBV18 with TRBJ2-5; D is undetermined. The CDR3 runs 13 residues. Per germline, CDR1 KGHSH and CDR2 LQKENI. Trimming shortened V by 2 bases and J by 1 base, and 5 bases separated the two germline ends. Looking up the rest from reference TRBV18 and TRBJ2-5 gives the full variable domain: NAGVMQNPRHLVRRRGQEARLRCSPMKGHSHVYWYRQLPEEGLKFMVYLQKENIIDESGMPKERFSAEFPKEGPSILRIQQVVRGDSAAYFCASSPASQETQYFGPGTRLLVL.